Listed below are T cell receptor beta chains from one sample, sequenced in a study of shared T cell receptors in the human thymus. Sequenced by immunoSEQ multiplex PCR; TCRdb stores in-frame clones only, minus some. The sample includes under 850,000 clones, approximately 88% seen only once; the top ten take approximately 0.01%. The same sample was also studied in work on human thymus T cells.

Input material: thymocytes. These receptors were obtained from a boy under two years old with a congenital heart defect. CDR3s include the opening cysteine and the closing phenylalanine or tryptophan. The D gene is left open where the match is weak. Not every row has a clone size; where given, it reads once, few, many or a size class.

cdr3_aa cdr3_nt v_call d_call clone_size j_call
CASSIDRLGQLHLNTEAFF TGTGCCAGTAGTATAGATCGGTTGGGGCAGCTTCACTTGAACACTGAAGCTTTCTTT TRBV19 - - TRBJ1-1
CASSAPQGSGELFF TGTGCCAGCAGCGCACCTCAGGGCAGCGGGGAGCTGTTTTTT TRBV9 - - TRBJ2-2
CASSLERQAKNIQYF TGTGCCAGCAGCTTAGAGCGTCAAGCCAAAAACATTCAGTACTTC TRBV5-5 - few TRBJ2-4
CASSQAGPGVRPWGSYNEQFF TGCGCCAGCAGCCAAGCTGGGCCGGGAGTACGCCCTTGGGGCTCCTACAATGAGCAGTTCTTC TRBV4-3 - - TRBJ2-1
CASSPGDSQPQHF TGTGCCAGCAGCCCAGGGGATTCTCAGCCCCAGCATTTT TRBV7-6 - - TRBJ1-5
CASSSNVPYNEQFF TGTGCCAGCAGCTCCAATGTCCCCTACAATGAGCAGTTCTTC TRBV5-6 - - TRBJ2-1
CASTKGATPGWGMNTEAFF TGTGCCAGCACCAAGGGCGCGACACCGGGATGGGGTATGAACACTGAAGCTTTCTTT TRBV28 - few TRBJ1-1
CASSQDVDRVDTEAFF TGCGCCAGCAGCCAAGATGTAGACAGGGTAGACACTGAAGCTTTCTTT TRBV4-3 TRBD1 - TRBJ1-1
CASSQDPPQRSENYEQYF TGCGCCAGCAGCCAAGACCCCCCCCAGCGTTCAGAGAACTACGAGCAGTACTTC TRBV4-1 - - TRBJ2-7
CASSDLDRGRGKLFF TGTGCCAGCAGTGATCTCGACAGGGGGCGCGGAAAACTGTTTTTT TRBV6-1 TRBD1 - TRBJ1-4
CASSRDRQGMCDTQYF TGTGCCAGCTCACGGGACCGACAGGGGATGTGCGATACGCAGTATTTT TRBV18 TRBD1 - TRBJ2-3
CASSHRQGTGELFF TGCGCCAGCAGCCATAGACAGGGTACCGGGGAGCTGTTTTTT TRBV4-1 TRBD1 - TRBJ2-2
CASSLGLTYNEQFF TGTGCCAGCAGCTTAGGCCTAACCTACAATGAGCAGTTCTTC TRBV7-9 - - TRBJ2-1
CASSDGTGTRRDIQYF TGTGCCAGCAGTGACGGGACAGGGACTCGTCGGGACATTCAGTACTTC TRBV25-1 TRBD1 - TRBJ2-4
CASSRGLKQNNEQFF TGTGCCAGCAGCCGAGGACTTAAACAGAACAATGAGCAGTTCTTC TRBV28 - few TRBJ2-1
CAWTRILSGRPTDTQYF TGTGCCTGGACTCGAATCTTGAGCGGGAGGCCCACAGATACGCAGTATTTT TRBV30 TRBD2 - TRBJ2-3
CASSFDLRDSTKVETQYF TGTGCCAGCAGCTTTGATCTTCGGGACAGTACAAAGGTAGAGACCCAGTACTTC TRBV5-6 TRBD1 few TRBJ2-5
CASSRGGVEKLFF TGCGCCAGCAGCCGGGGTGGGGTTGAAAAACTGTTTTTT TRBV5-1 - - TRBJ1-4
CASSEWAPGRQPQHF TGTGCCAGCAGTGAATGGGCTCCCGGTCGCCAGCCCCAGCATTTT TRBV6-1 - - TRBJ1-5
CASSEGLAGVRETQYF TGTGCCAGCAGTGAGGGGCTAGCGGGAGTACGAGAGACCCAGTACTTC TRBV25-1 TRBD2 - TRBJ2-5
CASRDMNTEAFF TGTGCCAGCAGGGACATGAACACTGAAGCTTTCTTT TRBV27 - - TRBJ1-1
CASSPGRTSPTKSSYNEQFF TGTGCCAGCTCACCGGGGAGGACTAGCCCCACCAAAAGCTCCTACAATGAGCAGTTCTTC TRBV18 TRBD2 few TRBJ2-1
CASSLVQGNEQFF TGTGCCAGCAGCTTGGTGCAGGGAAATGAGCAGTTCTTC TRBV5-6 - - TRBJ2-1
CASSEPPAGSYEQYF TGCGCCAGCAGTGAGCCCCCAGCGGGGAGTTACGAGCAGTACTTC TRBV10-2 TRBD2 - TRBJ2-7
CASSMRGASNQPQHF TGTGCCAGTAGTATGCGGGGGGCAAGCAATCAGCCCCAGCATTTT TRBV19 - - TRBJ1-5
CATSTSGSYEQYF TGTGCCACCAGCACGAGCGGGTCCTACGAGCAGTACTTC TRBV15 - few TRBJ2-7
CASSSGTGLAGYTF TGTGCCAGCAGCTCTGGGACAGGGTTGGCCGGCTACACCTTC TRBV7-9 TRBD1 - TRBJ1-2
CAIADREVATNEKLFF TGTGCCATCGCGGACAGGGAGGTAGCGACTAATGAAAAACTGTTTTTT TRBV28 TRBD1 - TRBJ1-4
CASSPGTNTGELFF TGTGCCAGCAGTCCCGGGACTAACACCGGGGAGCTGTTTTTT TRBV27 - - TRBJ2-2
CASSGPHAGGYTF TGTGCCAGCAGCGGACCCCACGCGGGGGGCTACACCTTC TRBV7-9 - - TRBJ1-2
CASSLLRGYNEQFF TGTGCCAGCAGCCTCTTAAGAGGCTACAATGAGCAGTTCTTC TRBV7-2 - - TRBJ2-1